A single sample is the source of the 20 T cell receptor beta chains below, sequenced in a study of CD8 T cells in ankylosing spondylitis. Whole-study findings and limits: There was a TCR beta motif, made of eight highly homologous variants, that appeared characteristic of ankylosing spondylitis blood.

These receptors lack a known antigen. TCRdb reprocessed the 5' RACE reads via MiXCR and lists one record per CDR3 protein. This sample carries approximately 520,000 distinct CDR3 sequences, less than 6% of them seen once, and the ten largest clones take 3% to 4%. The source material was blood, either unsorted or a sorted T cell fraction (not recorded which). The receptors stem from a male donor with ankylosing spondylitis.

This rearrangement joins TRBV5-1 to TRBJ2-5, with 8 bases lining up with TRBD1. V gave up 0 bases and J gave up 9 bases; unmatched junction bases: 10. Germline V gene data show CDR1 as SGHRS and CDR2 as YFSETQ. The CDR3 runs to 15 residues. CDR3 amino acids: CASSLGQGTTGAQYF. The DNA for the CDR3 is TGCGCCAGCAGCTTGGGACAGGGGACGACCGGGGCCCAGTACTTC.

The chain combines TRBV11-2 with TRBJ2-3, with TRBD2 matching 10 bases. The CDR3 length is 16 residues. The V gene end was trimmed by 5 bases and the J gene end by 1 base; junction bases not matched to a gene: 6. The V gene's germline CDR1 is SGHAT and CDR2 FQNNGV. CDR3 region: CASSARTSGGTDTQYF. CDR3 sequence (DNA): TGTGCCAGCAGCGCCCGGACTAGCGGAGGCACAGATACGCAGTATTTT.

This clonotype came up a few times. The chain combines TRBV11-2 with TRBJ2-2, with a weak D call TRBD2 (6 bases). CDR1 SGHAT and CDR2 FQNNGV come from the germline V gene. CDR3 length: 20 residues. V was shortened by 5 bases and J by 1 base, with 26 bases between the two germline ends. The chain's CDR3 is CASSLGGRGPNPMNTGELFF. In DNA form, the CDR3 reads TGTGCCAGCAGCCTGGGAGGTAGAGGACCCAATCCCATGAACACCGGGGAGCTGTTTTTT.

The chain has TRBV6-1 and TRBJ1-6, with 7 bases matching TRBD1. The length of the CDR3 is 14 residues. The trim removed 5 bases at V and 7 bases at J, leaving 5 bases unmatched. Germline values: CDR1 MNHNS, CDR2 SASEGT. This CDR3 reads CASSTTGTNSPLHF. The CDR3 DNA reads as TGTGCCAGCAGTACGACAGGGACGAATTCACCCCTCCACTTT.

Ten or more counts support this clonotype. The rearrangement links TRBV4-2 to TRBJ2-7; D is ambiguous. The V and J ends lost 1 base and 1 base respectively, with 11 bases between them. The CDR3 consists of 15 residues. From germline, CDR1 is LGHNA and CDR2 YNFKEQ. Written as DNA, the CDR3 is TGTGCCAGCAGCCAAGCCGTCGGACGGTCCTACGAGCAGTACTTC. This translates into CASSQAVGRSYEQYF.

This clonotype has ten or more counts. The genes are TRBV3-1 and TRBJ1-1; the D gene is possibly TRBD1 (6 bases). The V and J ends lost 5 bases and 5 bases respectively, with 12 bases between them. The CDR3 length is 13 residues. Germline assignment: CDR1 LGHDT and CDR2 YNNKEL (reference sequence). The CDR3 loop reads CASSSSRGTEAFF. In DNA form, the CDR3 reads TGTGCCAGCAGCTCCTCAAGGGGGACTGAAGCTTTCTTT.

This clonotype was observed at least ten times. V is TRBV7-9 and J is TRBJ2-7; D is unclear. The germline V and J ends were trimmed by 3 bases and 4 bases, with 7 bases remaining between them. The CDR3 is 12 amino acids. Germline CDR1 SEHNR, CDR2 FQNEAQ (reference sequence). The CDR3 spells CASSFSLYEQYF. CDR3 sequence (DNA): TGTGCCAGCAGCTTTTCGTTGTACGAGCAGTACTTC.

There are many counts of this clonotype. The chain is built from TRBV12-3 or TRBV12-4 and TRBJ1-5, with 9 bases identical to TRBD1. The junction had 0 bases not matched to a gene; V was cut back by 4 bases and J by 5 bases. This CDR3 contains 13 residues. DNA of the CDR3: TGTGCCAGCAGTTGGGACAGGGATCAGCCCCAGCATTTT. It codes for CASSWDRDQPQHF.

At least ten counts were recorded for this clonotype. The CDR3 sequence is CASSLQISGNTIYF. The CDR3 DNA reads TGTGCCAGCAGCTTACAGATCTCTGGAAACACCATATATTTT. This sequence joins TRBV7-8 and TRBJ1-3, with D uncertain. Germline V gives CDR1 SGHVS, CDR2 FQNEAQ. The CDR3 is made up of 14 amino acids. Trimming shortened V by 2 bases and J by 0 bases, and 5 bases separated the two germline ends.

In this sample, this clonotype turned up a few times. The V and J genes are TRBV21-1 and TRBJ2-1; the tabulated D call, TRBD1, remains unverified against the DNA. TRBV21-1 is given as a pseudogene. The CDR3 is made up of 15 amino acids. The CDR3 sequence: CASSKGGSGPHEQFF. The CDR3 nucleotides are TGTGCCAGCAGCAAAGGGGGCTCGGGTCCCCATGAGCAGTTCTTC.

This clonotype has a count of ten or more. The chain joins TRBV20-1 to TRBJ2-7; TRBD1 might be the D (5 bases). This CDR3 spans 17 amino acids. In germline, CDR1 is DFQATT, CDR2 SNEGSKA (reference sequence). V dropped 0 bases and J dropped 0 bases, with 18 bases sitting between them. The CDR3 loop is CSARDIKGWADSYEQYF. The DNA of the CDR3 is TGCAGTGCTAGAGATATAAAGGGGTGGGCCGACTCCTACGAGCAGTACTTC.

In its sample, this clonotype was seen many times. The V call is TRBV4-3, the J call TRBJ1-5; 8 positions match TRBD1. The J segment lost 4 bases and the V segment lost 3 bases, leaving 2 bases of the junction unmatched. This CDR3 has 14 amino acids. Germline CDR1 and CDR2: LGHNA and YSLEER. DNA for the CDR3: TGCGCCAGCAGCCAGTGGACAGGGAATCAGCCCCAGCATTTT. This codes for CASSQWTGNQPQHF.

This clonotype has at least ten counts. This sequence joins TRBV7-9 and TRBJ2-7, with 12 bases that match TRBD2. J gave up 3 bases and V 5 bases, and 5 bases lay outside the gene matches. The CDR3 contains 15 residues. Germline-derived CDR1 and CDR2 are SEHNR and FQNEAQ (reference sequence). CDR3 nucleotides: TGTGCCAGCAGCGGACTAGCGGGACCTATCTACGAGCAGTACTTC. Its translation: CASSGLAGPIYEQYF. Based on the CDR3 plus reference TRBV7-9 and TRBJ2-7, the full variable domain is DTGVSQNPRHKITKRGQNVTFRCDPISEHNRLYWYRQTLGQGPEFLTYFQNEAQLEKSRLLSDRFSAERPKGSFSTLEIQRTEQGDSAMYLCASSGLAGPIYEQYFGPGTRLTVT.

This clonotype was recorded at least ten times. This chain connects TRBV2 to TRBJ1-1, with TRBD1 matching 8 bases. Trimming cost V 7 bases and J 5 bases; bases outside gene matches: 9. The germline V gene has CDR1 SNHLY and CDR2 FYNNEI. The CDR3 is 14 residues long. As DNA, the CDR3 is TGTGCCAGCATTATATCAGGGGGCGAAACTGAAGCTTTCTTT. It specifies CASIISGGETEAFF.

This clonotype was seen ten or more times. The chain uses TRBV9 and TRBJ1-1, with a tentative D call TRBD1 (6 bases). The CDR3 consists of 13 residues. CDR1 and CDR2 (germline): SGDLS, YYNGEE. V dropped 2 bases and J dropped 10 bases, with 15 bases sitting between them. DNA for the CDR3: TGTGCCAGCAGCGTCGGCGGGGGCGCGGGAGCTTTCTTT. Residues: CASSVGGGAGAFF. The whole variable domain, remainder taken from reference TRBV9 and TRBJ1-1, is DSGVTQTPKHLITATGQRVTLRCSPRSGDLSVYWYQQSLDQGLQFLIQYYNGEERAKGNILERFSAQQFPDLHSELNLSSLELGDSALYFCASSVGGGAGAFFGQGTRLTVV.

This clonotype has ten or more counts. The J gene is TRBJ1-1, the V gene TRBV6-2 or TRBV6-3, with unresolved D. This CDR3 is 13 amino acids long. CDR1 and CDR2 (germline): MNHEY, SVGEGT. V dropped 6 bases and J dropped 8 bases, with 16 bases sitting between them. This CDR3 is CASRHRTGREAFF. The DNA for the CDR3 is TGTGCCAGCAGACATCGGACGGGGAGAGAAGCTTTCTTT.

This clonotype was seen ten or more times. The rearrangement joins TRBV12-3 or TRBV12-4 to TRBJ2-1; the match to TRBD2 covers 10 bases. Trimming took 6 bases from V and 4 from J; bases not matched to a gene: 9. The CDR3 sequence is 16 residues long. CDR3: CASSKSGLAKYNEQFF. CDR3 bases: TGTGCCAGCAGCAAATCGGGACTAGCGAAGTACAATGAGCAGTTCTTC.

This clonotype was found many times. CDR3 protein: CASRQAEDTEAFF. CDR3 nucleotides: TGTGCCAGCAGACAGGCCGAAGACACTGAAGCTTTCTTT. The chain uses TRBV7-9 and TRBJ1-1; TRBD1 is a possible D gene (5 bases). Per the germline V gene, CDR1 is SEHNR and CDR2 is FQNEAQ (reference sequence). CDR3 length equals 13 residues. The germline V and J ends were trimmed by 6 bases and 3 bases, with 11 bases remaining between them.

The chain is built from TRBV20-1 and TRBJ2-5; D is possibly TRBD2 (6 bases). Trimming shortened V by 1 base and J by 1 base, and 10 bases separated the two germline ends. Germline loops: CDR1 DFQATT, CDR2 SNEGSKA (reference sequence). This CDR3 has 14 amino acids. The CDR3 bases are TGCAGTGCTAGAGTCGGGGGACTCCAAGAGACCCAGTACTTC. Encoded protein: CSARVGGLQETQYF.

There are many counts of this clonotype. The chain is built from TRBV12-3 or TRBV12-4 and TRBJ1-1; weak D call: TRBD1 (6 bases). This CDR3 has 14 residues. The V and J ends lost 8 bases and 1 base respectively, with 14 bases between them. CDR3 protein: CASCDLDRNTEAFF. Here the CDR3 DNA reads TGTGCCAGCTGCGACCTGGACAGGAACACTGAAGCTTTCTTT.